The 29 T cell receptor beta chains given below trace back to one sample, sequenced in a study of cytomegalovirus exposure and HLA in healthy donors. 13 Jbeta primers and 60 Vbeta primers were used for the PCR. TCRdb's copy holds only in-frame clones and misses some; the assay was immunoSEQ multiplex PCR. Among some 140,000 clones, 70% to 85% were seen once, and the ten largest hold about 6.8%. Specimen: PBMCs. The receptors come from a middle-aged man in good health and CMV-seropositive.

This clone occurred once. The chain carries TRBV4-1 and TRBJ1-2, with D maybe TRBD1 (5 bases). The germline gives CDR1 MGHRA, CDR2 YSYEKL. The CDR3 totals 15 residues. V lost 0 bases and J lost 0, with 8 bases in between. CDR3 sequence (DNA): TGCGCCAGCAGCCAAGATACAGGAGCTAACTATGGCTACACCTTC. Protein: CASSQDTGANYGYTF.

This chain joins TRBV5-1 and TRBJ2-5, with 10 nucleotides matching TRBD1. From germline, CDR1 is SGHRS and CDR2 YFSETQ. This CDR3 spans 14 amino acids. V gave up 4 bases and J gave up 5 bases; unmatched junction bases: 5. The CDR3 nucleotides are TGCGCCAGCAGCCCGGGACAGGGGTGGGAGACCCAGTACTTC. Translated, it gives CASSPGQGWETQYF.

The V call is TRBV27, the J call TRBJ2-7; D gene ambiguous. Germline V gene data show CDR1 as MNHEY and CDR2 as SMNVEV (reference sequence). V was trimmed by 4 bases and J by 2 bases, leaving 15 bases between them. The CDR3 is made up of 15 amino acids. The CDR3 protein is CASSWATDATYEQYF. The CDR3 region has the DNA TGTGCCAGCAGTTGGGCGACGGATGCGACCTACGAGCAGTACTTC.

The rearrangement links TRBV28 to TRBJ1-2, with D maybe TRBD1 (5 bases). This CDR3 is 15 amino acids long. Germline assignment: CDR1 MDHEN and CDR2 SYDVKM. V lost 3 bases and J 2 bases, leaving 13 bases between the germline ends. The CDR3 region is CASSFAPAGNYGYTF. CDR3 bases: TGTGCCAGCAGTTTTGCCCCCGCAGGGAACTATGGCTACACCTTC.

This CDR3 is CASRTGGWGYTF. In nucleotides, the CDR3 is TGTGCCAGCAGGACAGGGGGATGGGGCTACACCTTC. This sequence joins TRBV28 and TRBJ1-2; 9 bases agree with TRBD1. Germline lookup yields CDR1 MDHEN and CDR2 SYDVKM. This CDR3 contains 12 residues. Trimming cost V 6 bases and J 8 bases; bases outside gene matches: 4.

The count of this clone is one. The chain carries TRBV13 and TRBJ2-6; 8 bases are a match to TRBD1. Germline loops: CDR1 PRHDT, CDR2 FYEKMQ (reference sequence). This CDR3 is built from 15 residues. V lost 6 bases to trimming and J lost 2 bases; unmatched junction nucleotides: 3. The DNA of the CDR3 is TGTGCCAGCAGACCGACAGGGGCTGGGGCCAACGTCCTGACTTTC. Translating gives CASRPTGAGANVLTF. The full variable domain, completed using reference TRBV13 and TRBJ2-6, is AAGVIQSPRHLIKEKRETATLKCYPIPRHDTVYWYQQGPGQDPQFLISFYEKMQSDKGSIPDRFSAQQFSDYHSELNMSSLELGDSALYFCASRPTGAGANVLTFGAGSRLTVL.

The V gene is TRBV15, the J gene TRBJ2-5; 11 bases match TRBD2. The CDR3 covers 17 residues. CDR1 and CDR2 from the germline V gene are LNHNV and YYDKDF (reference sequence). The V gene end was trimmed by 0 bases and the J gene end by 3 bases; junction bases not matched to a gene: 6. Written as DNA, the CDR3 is TGTGCCACCAGCAGAGATCTGGAACTAGCGGGAGAAGAGACCCAGTACTTC. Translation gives CATSRDLELAGEETQYF.

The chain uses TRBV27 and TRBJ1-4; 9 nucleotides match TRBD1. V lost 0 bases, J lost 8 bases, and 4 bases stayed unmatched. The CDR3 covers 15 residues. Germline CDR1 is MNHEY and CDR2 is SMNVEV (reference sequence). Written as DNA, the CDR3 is TGTGCCAGCAGTTTATCAGGGGACAGGGTGGAAAAACTGTTTTTT. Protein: CASSLSGDRVEKLFF.

The CDR3 protein is CASLGGPRKAFF. Here the CDR3 DNA reads TGTGCCAGCCTGGGGGGGCCAAGGAAAGCTTTCTTT. This rearrangement joins TRBV28 to TRBJ1-1; possibly TRBD1 for D (6 bases). The V end was cut by 8 bases, the J end by 9 bases, with 16 bases between. CDR3 length equals 12 residues. The germline V gene has CDR1 MDHEN and CDR2 SYDVKM.

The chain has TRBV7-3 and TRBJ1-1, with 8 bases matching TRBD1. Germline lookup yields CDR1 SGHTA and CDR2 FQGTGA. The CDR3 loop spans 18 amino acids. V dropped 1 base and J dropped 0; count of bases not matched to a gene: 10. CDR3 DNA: TGTGCCAGCAGCTTAAGTGGGCAGGGGGCGATTTTGAACACTGAAGCTTTCTTT. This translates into CASSLSGQGAILNTEAFF.

The CDR3 reads CASSGRATYNEQFF. In DNA form, the CDR3 reads TGTGCCAGTAGCGGGAGGGCCACCTACAATGAGCAGTTCTTC. The chain combines TRBV19 with TRBJ2-1; 8 bases are shared with TRBD2. J was trimmed by 2 bases and V by 6 bases; bases with no gene match: 3. The CDR3 totals 14 residues. Germline V lookup: CDR1 LNHDA, CDR2 SQIVND (reference sequence).

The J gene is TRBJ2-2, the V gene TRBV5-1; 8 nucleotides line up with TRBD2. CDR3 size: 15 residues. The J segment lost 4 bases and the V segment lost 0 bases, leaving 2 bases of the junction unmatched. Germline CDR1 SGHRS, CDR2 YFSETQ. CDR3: CASSLAGGATGELFF. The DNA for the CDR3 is TGCGCCAGCAGCTTGGCCGGGGGGGCCACCGGGGAGCTGTTTTTT.

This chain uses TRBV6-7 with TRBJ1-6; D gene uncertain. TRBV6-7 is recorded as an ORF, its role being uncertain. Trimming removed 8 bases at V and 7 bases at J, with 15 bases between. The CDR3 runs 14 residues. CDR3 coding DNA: TGTGCCAGCCACTCCGGGAGCGCGAATTCACCCCTCCACTTT. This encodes CASHSGSANSPLHF.

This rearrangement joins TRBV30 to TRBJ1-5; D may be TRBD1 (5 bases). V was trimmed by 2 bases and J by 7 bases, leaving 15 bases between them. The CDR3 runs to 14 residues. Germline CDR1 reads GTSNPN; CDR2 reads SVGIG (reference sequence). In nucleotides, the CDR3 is TGTGCCTGGAGTATAGGGGATGGGCGGCAGCCCCAGCATTTT. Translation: CAWSIGDGRQPQHF.

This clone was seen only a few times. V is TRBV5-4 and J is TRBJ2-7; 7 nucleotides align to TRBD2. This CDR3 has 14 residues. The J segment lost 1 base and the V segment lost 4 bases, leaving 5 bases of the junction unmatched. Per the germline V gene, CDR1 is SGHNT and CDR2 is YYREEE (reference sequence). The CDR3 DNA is TGTGCCAGCAGCCCCGGACTAGATTCCTACGAGCAGTACTTC. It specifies CASSPGLDSYEQYF.

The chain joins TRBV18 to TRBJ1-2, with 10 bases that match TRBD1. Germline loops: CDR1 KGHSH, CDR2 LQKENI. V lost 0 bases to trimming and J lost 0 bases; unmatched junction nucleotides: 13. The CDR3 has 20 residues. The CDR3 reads CASSPPPGQGHQIANYGYTF. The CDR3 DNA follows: TGTGCCAGCTCACCACCTCCGGGACAGGGGCACCAAATTGCTAACTATGGCTACACCTTC. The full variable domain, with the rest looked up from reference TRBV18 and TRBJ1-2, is NAGVMQNPRHLVRRRGQEARLRCSPMKGHSHVYWYRQLPEEGLKFMVYLQKENIIDESGMPKERFSAEFPKEGPSILRIQQVVRGDSAAYFCASSPPPGQGHQIANYGYTFGSGTRLTVV.

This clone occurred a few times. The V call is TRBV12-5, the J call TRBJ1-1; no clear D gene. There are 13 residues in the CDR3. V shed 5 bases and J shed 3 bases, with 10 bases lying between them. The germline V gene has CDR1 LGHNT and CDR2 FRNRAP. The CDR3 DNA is TGTGCTAGTGGTCCCCCCGGGGACACTGAAGCTTTCTTT. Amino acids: CASGPPGDTEAFF.

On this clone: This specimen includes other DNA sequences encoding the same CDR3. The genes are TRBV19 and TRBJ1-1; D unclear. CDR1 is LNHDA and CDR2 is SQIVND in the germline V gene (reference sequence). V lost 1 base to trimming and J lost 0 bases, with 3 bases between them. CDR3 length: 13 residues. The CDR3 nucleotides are TGTGCCAGTAGTATAGCAGTGAACACTGAAGCTTTCTTT. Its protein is CASSIAVNTEAFF.

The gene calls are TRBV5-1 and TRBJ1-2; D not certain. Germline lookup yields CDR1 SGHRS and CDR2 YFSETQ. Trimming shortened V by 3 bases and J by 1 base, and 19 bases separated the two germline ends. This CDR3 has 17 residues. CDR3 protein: CASSYTPGTDLNYGYTF. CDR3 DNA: TGCGCCAGCAGCTACACCCCAGGAACCGATCTTAACTATGGCTACACCTTC.

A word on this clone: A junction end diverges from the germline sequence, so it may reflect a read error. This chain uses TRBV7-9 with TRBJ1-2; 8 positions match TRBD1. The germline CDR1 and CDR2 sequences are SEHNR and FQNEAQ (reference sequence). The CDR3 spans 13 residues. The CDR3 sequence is CAGSNRGTNGYTF. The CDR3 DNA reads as TGTGCCGGCAGTAACAGGGGGACGAATGGCTACACCTTC. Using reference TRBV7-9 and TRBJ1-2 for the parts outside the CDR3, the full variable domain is DTGVSQNPRHKITKRGQNVTFRCDPISEHNRLYWYRQTLGQGPEFLTYFQNEAQLEKSRLLSDRFSAERPKGSFSTLEIQRTEQGDSAMYLCAGSNRGTNGYTFGSGTRLTVV.

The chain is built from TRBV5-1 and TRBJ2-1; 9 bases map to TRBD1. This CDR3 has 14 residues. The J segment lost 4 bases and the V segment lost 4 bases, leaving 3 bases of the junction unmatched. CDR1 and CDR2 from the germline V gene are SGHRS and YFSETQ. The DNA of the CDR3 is TGCGCCAGCAGCCAAGGACAGGGGTACAATGAGCAGTTCTTC. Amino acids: CASSQGQGYNEQFF.

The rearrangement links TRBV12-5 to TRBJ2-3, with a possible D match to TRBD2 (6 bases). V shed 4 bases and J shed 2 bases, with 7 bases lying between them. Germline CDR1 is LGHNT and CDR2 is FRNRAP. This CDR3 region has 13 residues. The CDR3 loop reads CASGSDYTDTQYF. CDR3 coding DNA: TGTGCTAGTGGTTCGGACTACACAGATACGCAGTATTTT.

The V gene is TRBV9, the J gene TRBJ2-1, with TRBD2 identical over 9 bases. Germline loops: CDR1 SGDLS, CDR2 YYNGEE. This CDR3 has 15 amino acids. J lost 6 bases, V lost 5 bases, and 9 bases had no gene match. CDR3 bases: TGTGCCAGCAGTCCCCCGGCTAGCGGGATCAATGAGCAGTTCTTC. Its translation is CASSPPASGINEQFF. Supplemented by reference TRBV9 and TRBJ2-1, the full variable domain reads DSGVTQTPKHLITATGQRVTLRCSPRSGDLSVYWYQQSLDQGLQFLIQYYNGEERAKGNILERFSAQQFPDLHSELNLSSLELGDSALYFCASSPPASGINEQFFGPGTRLTVL.

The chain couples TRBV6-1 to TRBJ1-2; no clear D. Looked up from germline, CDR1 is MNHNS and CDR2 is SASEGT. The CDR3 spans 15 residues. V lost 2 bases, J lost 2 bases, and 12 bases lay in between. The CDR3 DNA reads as TGTGCCAGCAGTGAATTGGGGAGTGCAAACTATGGCTACACCTTC. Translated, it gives CASSELGSANYGYTF.

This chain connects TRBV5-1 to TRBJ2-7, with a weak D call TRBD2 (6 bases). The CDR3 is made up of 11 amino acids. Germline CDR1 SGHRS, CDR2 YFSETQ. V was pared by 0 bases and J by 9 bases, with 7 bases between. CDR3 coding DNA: TGCGCCAGCAGCTTGGAGGGAGGGCAGTACTTC. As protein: CASSLEGGQYF.

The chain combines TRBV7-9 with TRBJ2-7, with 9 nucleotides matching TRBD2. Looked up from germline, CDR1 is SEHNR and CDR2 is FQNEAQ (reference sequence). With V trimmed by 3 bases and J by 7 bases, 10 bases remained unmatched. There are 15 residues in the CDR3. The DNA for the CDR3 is TGTGCCAGCAGCTTGCTAGCGGGATCCGGCGGTGAGCAGTACTTC. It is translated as CASSLLAGSGGEQYF.

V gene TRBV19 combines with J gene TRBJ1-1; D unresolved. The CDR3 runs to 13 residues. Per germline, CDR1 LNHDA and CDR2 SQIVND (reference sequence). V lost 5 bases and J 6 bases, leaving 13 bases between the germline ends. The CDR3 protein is CASSQPTGAEAFF. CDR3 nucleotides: TGTGCCAGTAGTCAGCCGACCGGGGCTGAAGCTTTCTTT.

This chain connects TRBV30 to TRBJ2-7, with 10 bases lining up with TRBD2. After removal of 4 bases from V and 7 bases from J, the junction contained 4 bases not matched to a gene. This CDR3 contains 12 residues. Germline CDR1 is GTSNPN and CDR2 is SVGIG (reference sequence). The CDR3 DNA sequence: TGTGCCTGGACTAGCGGGAGTAGTGAGCAGTACTTC. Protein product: CAWTSGSSEQYF.

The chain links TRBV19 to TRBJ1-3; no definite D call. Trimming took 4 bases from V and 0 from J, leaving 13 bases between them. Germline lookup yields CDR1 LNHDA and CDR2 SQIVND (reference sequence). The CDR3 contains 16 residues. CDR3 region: CASSTQTRYSGNTIYF. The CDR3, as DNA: TGTGCCAGTAGTACGCAGACTCGTTACTCTGGAAACACCATATATTTT.